This is a list of T cell receptor beta chains from one sample in a study of regulatory T cells in long-lasting Graves disease. TCRdb ran MiXCR on the multiplex PCR reads and lists one entry per CDR3 protein. This sample has a few hundred thousand distinct CDR3 sequences, with approximately 20% found just once. Sequencing used peripheral blood mononuclear cells (PBMCs), obtained when the disease was refractory, from a patient treated with antithyroid drugs. These receptors were collected from a female donor with Graves disease. Both conserved end residues are part of each CDR3. The D gene is left open where the match is weak. Rows may omit the clone size; those that give it use once, few, many or a size class.

v_gene: TRBV12-3/TRBV12-4; j_gene: TRBJ2-7; d_gene: TRBD2; abundance: many; CDR3aa: CASRASGTSYEQYF; CDR3nt: TGTGCCAGCAGGGCTAGCGGGACCTCCTACGAGCAGTACTTC
v_gene: TRBV7-6; j_gene: TRBJ2-1; d_gene: .; abundance: .; CDR3aa: CASSLRGANNEQFF; CDR3nt: TGTGCCAGCAGTTTAAGGGGGGCGAACAATGAGCAGTTCTTC
v_gene: TRBV5-1; j_gene: TRBJ2-2; d_gene: .; abundance: .; CDR3aa: CASSRDSTGELFF; CDR3nt: TGCGCCAGCAGCCGAGACTCTACCGGGGAGCTGTTTTTT
v_gene: TRBV18; j_gene: TRBJ2-7; d_gene: TRBD1; abundance: few; CDR3aa: CASSRGQGVYEQYF; CDR3nt: TGTGCCAGCTCACGAGGACAGGGTGTCTACGAGCAGTACTTC
v_gene: TRBV5-1; j_gene: TRBJ2-5; d_gene: .; abundance: .; CDR3aa: CASSPEGQETRYF; CDR3nt: TGCGCCAGCAGCCCGGAGGGCCAAGAGACCCGGTACTTC
v_gene: TRBV5-1; j_gene: TRBJ2-7; d_gene: .; abundance: few; CDR3aa: CASSLGVAFGDEQYF; CDR3nt: TGCGCCAGCAGCTTGGGAGTGGCTTTCGGGGACGAGCAGTACTTC
v_gene: TRBV27; j_gene: TRBJ2-1; d_gene: .; abundance: .; CDR3aa: CASGLTYNEQFF; CDR3nt: TGTGCCAGCGGTCTGACCTACAATGAGCAGTTCTTC
v_gene: TRBV2; j_gene: TRBJ2-3; d_gene: TRBD2; abundance: .; CDR3aa: CASSPGPSGSGGTDTQYF; CDR3nt: TGTGCCAGCAGCCCCGGGCCCAGCGGGAGCGGAGGCACAGATACGCAGTATTTT
v_gene: TRBV6-1; j_gene: TRBJ2-7; d_gene: TRBD2; abundance: many; CDR3aa: CASRPWTSGTYEQYF; CDR3nt: TGTGCCAGCAGACCCTGGACTAGCGGAACCTACGAGCAGTACTTC
v_gene: TRBV4-3; j_gene: TRBJ2-3; d_gene: .; abundance: .; CDR3aa: CASSQDRYTDTQYF; CDR3nt: TGCGCCAGCAGCCAGGACAGATACACAGATACGCAGTATTTT
v_gene: TRBV20-1; j_gene: TRBJ1-6; d_gene: .; abundance: .; CDR3aa: CSARDHEDSPLHF; CDR3nt: TGCAGTGCTAGAGACCATGAGGATTCACCCCTCCACTTT
v_gene: TRBV6-2/TRBV6-3; j_gene: TRBJ2-7; d_gene: .; abundance: .; CDR3aa: CASSYERGEEQYF; CDR3nt: TGTGCCAGCAGTTACGAGAGGGGAGAAGAGCAGTACTTC
v_gene: TRBV6-2/TRBV6-3; j_gene: TRBJ2-7; d_gene: .; abundance: few; CDR3aa: CASSEHIYEQYF; CDR3nt: TGTGCCAGCAGTGAGCATATCTACGAGCAGTACTTC
v_gene: TRBV7-9; j_gene: TRBJ2-5; d_gene: .; abundance: few; CDR3aa: CASSSGIETQYF; CDR3nt: TGTGCCAGCAGCTCTGGGATAGAGACCCAGTACTTC
v_gene: TRBV28; j_gene: TRBJ2-2; d_gene: TRBD2; abundance: .; CDR3aa: CATGGATEAGELFF; CDR3nt: TGTGCCACGGGGGGGGCTACCGAGGCCGGGGAGCTGTTTTTT
v_gene: TRBV11-2; j_gene: TRBJ2-1; d_gene: .; abundance: .; CDR3aa: CASSLVWAEYNEQFF; CDR3nt: TGTGCCAGCAGCTTAGTTTGGGCGGAGTACAATGAGCAGTTCTTC
v_gene: TRBV3-1; j_gene: TRBJ1-1; d_gene: .; abundance: .; CDR3aa: CASSYDRLLTEAFF; CDR3nt: TGTGCCAGCAGCTATGACAGACTGCTCACTGAAGCTTTCTTT
v_gene: TRBV7-9; j_gene: TRBJ1-2; d_gene: .; abundance: many; CDR3aa: CASSMGLNYGYTF; CDR3nt: TGTGCCAGCAGCATGGGACTGAACTATGGCTACACCTTC
v_gene: TRBV24-1; j_gene: TRBJ1-2; d_gene: TRBD1; abundance: few; CDR3aa: CATSDARSSGGLYGYTF; CDR3nt: TGTGCCACCAGTGATGCCCGAAGCTCAGGGGGACTCTATGGCTACACCTTC
v_gene: TRBV7-2; j_gene: TRBJ2-7; d_gene: TRBD2; abundance: .; CDR3aa: CASSLDSGRAGEQYF; CDR3nt: TGTGCCAGCAGCTTAGATAGCGGGAGGGCCGGCGAGCAGTACTTC
v_gene: TRBV27; j_gene: TRBJ1-2; d_gene: TRBD1; abundance: many; CDR3aa: CASRDRGGYTF; CDR3nt: TGTGCCAGCAGGGACAGGGGTGGCTACACCTTC
v_gene: TRBV12-3/TRBV12-4; j_gene: TRBJ2-7; d_gene: TRBD2; abundance: few; CDR3aa: CASSFGLALNEQYF; CDR3nt: TGTGCCAGCAGTTTTGGACTAGCTCTTAACGAGCAGTACTTC
v_gene: TRBV6-1; j_gene: TRBJ2-3; d_gene: .; abundance: few; CDR3aa: CASSEGSSDTQYF; CDR3nt: TGTGCCAGCAGTGAAGGAAGTTCAGATACGCAGTATTTT
v_gene: TRBV28; j_gene: TRBJ1-1; d_gene: .; abundance: many; CDR3aa: CASSQNTEAFF; CDR3nt: TGTGCCAGCAGTCAGAACACTGAAGCTTTCTTT
v_gene: TRBV4-3; j_gene: TRBJ2-3; d_gene: .; abundance: .; CDR3aa: CASSQDTGVGTDTQYF; CDR3nt: TGCGCCAGCAGCCAAGATACGGGAGTAGGCACAGATACGCAGTATTTT
v_gene: TRBV3-1; j_gene: TRBJ1-6; d_gene: .; abundance: .; CDR3aa: CASSAGTDYNSPLHF; CDR3nt: TGTGCCAGCAGTGCGGGGACCGATTATAATTCACCCCTCCACTTT
v_gene: TRBV7-2; j_gene: TRBJ2-1; d_gene: TRBD2; abundance: few; CDR3aa: CASSSAGGGRASSEQFF; CDR3nt: TGTGCCAGCAGCTCCGCCGGAGGAGGGAGGGCCTCGAGTGAGCAGTTCTTC
v_gene: TRBV2; j_gene: TRBJ1-2; d_gene: TRBD1; abundance: few; CDR3aa: CASSELGQGAHGYTF; CDR3nt: TGTGCCAGCAGTGAGTTGGGACAGGGGGCCCATGGCTACACCTTC
v_gene: TRBV20-1; j_gene: TRBJ2-7; d_gene: TRBD2; abundance: .; CDR3aa: CSARAAGDEQYF; CDR3nt: TGCAGTGCTAGAGCAGCGGGAGACGAGCAGTACTTC
v_gene: TRBV28; j_gene: TRBJ2-7; d_gene: .; abundance: many; CDR3aa: CASSLGSRPVEQYF; CDR3nt: TGTGCCAGCAGTTTGGGATCGAGGCCGGTGGAGCAGTACTTC
v_gene: TRBV20-1; j_gene: TRBJ1-1; d_gene: TRBD1; abundance: many; CDR3aa: CSASGDSTNTEAFF; CDR3nt: TGCAGTGCTAGCGGGGACAGCACGAACACTGAAGCTTTCTTT
v_gene: TRBV3-1; j_gene: TRBJ1-5; d_gene: .; abundance: many; CDR3aa: CASSQDVGQPQHF; CDR3nt: TGTGCCAGCAGCCAAGATGTCGGTCAGCCCCAGCATTTT
v_gene: TRBV20-1; j_gene: TRBJ1-1; d_gene: .; abundance: many; CDR3aa: CSARENTEAFF; CDR3nt: TGCAGTGCTAGAGAGAACACTGAAGCTTTCTTT
v_gene: TRBV7-2; j_gene: TRBJ2-7; d_gene: TRBD2; abundance: .; CDR3aa: CASSLTPSGSSEQYF; CDR3nt: TGTGCCAGCAGCTTAACACCTAGCGGGAGTAGCGAGCAGTACTTC
v_gene: TRBV10-3; j_gene: TRBJ1-3; d_gene: .; abundance: few; CDR3aa: CATSGPALSGNTIYF; CDR3nt: TGTGCCACCTCCGGGCCAGCCCTCTCTGGAAACACCATATATTTT
v_gene: TRBV7-9; j_gene: TRBJ1-2; d_gene: .; abundance: many; CDR3aa: CASSLARGETENYGYTF; CDR3nt: TGTGCCAGCAGCTTAGCGAGGGGCGAGACAGAAAACTATGGCTACACCTTC
v_gene: TRBV7-2; j_gene: TRBJ2-2; d_gene: TRBD2; abundance: few; CDR3aa: CASSLSGTNTGELFF; CDR3nt: TGTGCCAGCAGCTTAAGCGGGACGAACACCGGGGAGCTGTTTTTT
v_gene: TRBV10-3; j_gene: TRBJ2-5; d_gene: .; abundance: .; CDR3aa: CAISGAFSRQETQYF; CDR3nt: TGTGCCATCAGTGGGGCTTTCAGCCGACAAGAGACCCAGTACTTC
v_gene: TRBV6-2/TRBV6-3; j_gene: TRBJ2-6; d_gene: .; abundance: few; CDR3aa: CASSYTNPGANVLTF; CDR3nt: TGTGCCAGCAGTTACACCAACCCTGGGGCCAACGTCCTGACTTTC
v_gene: TRBV11-1; j_gene: TRBJ2-1; d_gene: TRBD1; abundance: few; CDR3aa: CASSPGTVSKYNEQFF; CDR3nt: TGTGCCAGCAGTCCCGGGACAGTGTCTAAATACAATGAGCAGTTCTTC
v_gene: TRBV11-2; j_gene: TRBJ2-7; d_gene: .; abundance: many; CDR3aa: CASSFGPPGSSYEQYF; CDR3nt: TGTGCCAGCAGCTTCGGCCCGCCAGGAAGTTCCTACGAGCAGTACTTC
v_gene: TRBV19; j_gene: TRBJ1-5; d_gene: .; abundance: .; CDR3aa: CASSIGLGINQPQHF; CDR3nt: TGTGCCAGTAGTATTGGTTTGGGGATTAATCAGCCCCAGCATTTT
v_gene: TRBV2; j_gene: TRBJ2-5; d_gene: TRBD2; abundance: many; CDR3aa: CASSEVTSRLAAWGQETQYF; CDR3nt: TGTGCCAGCAGTGAAGTAACCAGTCGGCTAGCGGCATGGGGGCAAGAGACCCAGTACTTC
v_gene: TRBV5-1; j_gene: TRBJ2-7; d_gene: TRBD2; abundance: .; CDR3aa: CATSSSGSSYEQYF; CDR3nt: TGCGCCACCAGTTCCAGCGGGAGCTCCTACGAGCAGTACTTC
v_gene: TRBV10-3; j_gene: TRBJ2-3; d_gene: TRBD2; abundance: .; CDR3aa: CAIRQRGDTQYF; CDR3nt: TGTGCCATCCGACAGCGGGGTGATACGCAGTATTTT
v_gene: TRBV6-2/TRBV6-3; j_gene: TRBJ1-2; d_gene: .; abundance: few; CDR3aa: CASSQAPYAGTDSYHANYGYTF; CDR3nt: TGTGCCAGCAGCCAAGCACCTTATGCTGGGACCGATTCATATCACGCTAACTATGGCTACACCTTC
v_gene: TRBV2; j_gene: TRBJ1-6; d_gene: .; abundance: .; CDR3aa: CASMVVGPYNSPLHF; CDR3nt: TGTGCCAGCATGGTCGTAGGGCCGTATAATTCACCCCTCCACTTT
v_gene: TRBV2; j_gene: TRBJ2-1; d_gene: TRBD2; abundance: .; CDR3aa: CASRTSGRSVNEQFF; CDR3nt: TGTGCCAGCAGAACTAGCGGGAGATCAGTCAATGAGCAGTTCTTC
v_gene: TRBV6-2/TRBV6-3; j_gene: TRBJ1-5; d_gene: TRBD1; abundance: .; CDR3aa: CASSYTGGQPQHF; CDR3nt: TGTGCCAGCAGTTACACAGGGGGTCAGCCCCAGCATTTT
v_gene: TRBV5-6; j_gene: TRBJ2-5; d_gene: .; abundance: .; CDR3aa: CASSLEGYGETQYF; CDR3nt: TGTGCCAGCAGCTTGGAAGGGTACGGGGAGACCCAGTACTTC
v_gene: TRBV7-9; j_gene: TRBJ2-7; d_gene: TRBD1; abundance: few; CDR3aa: CAGSPGDRVAYEQYF; CDR3nt: TGTGCCGGCAGCCCTGGGGACAGGGTAGCCTACGAGCAGTACTTC
v_gene: TRBV12-3/TRBV12-4; j_gene: TRBJ1-4; d_gene: .; abundance: many; CDR3aa: CASSLGGVYNEKLFF; CDR3nt: TGTGCCAGCAGTTTAGGGGGGGTCTACAATGAAAAACTGTTTTTT
v_gene: TRBV7-2; j_gene: TRBJ1-2; d_gene: .; abundance: many; CDR3aa: CASSLISYGYTF; CDR3nt: TGTGCCAGCAGCTTAATTTCCTATGGCTACACCTTC
v_gene: TRBV6-5; j_gene: TRBJ2-5; d_gene: .; abundance: many; CDR3aa: CASSYSGGGQETQYF; CDR3nt: TGTGCCAGCAGTTACTCGGGAGGGGGCCAAGAGACCCAGTACTTC
v_gene: TRBV20-1; j_gene: TRBJ1-1; d_gene: .; abundance: .; CDR3aa: CSARESGRSLPEAFF; CDR3nt: TGCAGTGCTAGAGAATCCGGCAGGAGCCTCCCGGAAGCTTTCTTT
v_gene: TRBV2; j_gene: TRBJ2-7; d_gene: TRBD2; abundance: many; CDR3aa: CASTPASGTYEQYF; CDR3nt: TGTGCCAGCACCCCCGCTAGCGGAACCTACGAGCAGTACTTC
v_gene: TRBV3-1; j_gene: TRBJ2-7; d_gene: TRBD1; abundance: many; CDR3aa: CASSQTRDSPSYEQYF; CDR3nt: TGTGCCAGCAGCCAAACCCGGGACAGCCCCTCCTACGAGCAGTACTTC
v_gene: TRBV5-6; j_gene: TRBJ2-7; d_gene: .; abundance: .; CDR3aa: CASSLVGGPHEQYF; CDR3nt: TGTGCCAGCAGCTTGGTGGGGGGGCCCCACGAGCAGTACTTC
v_gene: TRBV4-1; j_gene: TRBJ2-7; d_gene: .; abundance: .; CDR3aa: CASSQALNGEQYF; CDR3nt: TGCGCCAGCAGCCAAGCCCTTAACGGCGAGCAGTACTTC
v_gene: TRBV19; j_gene: TRBJ2-3; d_gene: .; abundance: .; CDR3aa: CASSISTDTQYF; CDR3nt: TGTGCCAGTAGTATTTCTACAGATACGCAGTATTTT